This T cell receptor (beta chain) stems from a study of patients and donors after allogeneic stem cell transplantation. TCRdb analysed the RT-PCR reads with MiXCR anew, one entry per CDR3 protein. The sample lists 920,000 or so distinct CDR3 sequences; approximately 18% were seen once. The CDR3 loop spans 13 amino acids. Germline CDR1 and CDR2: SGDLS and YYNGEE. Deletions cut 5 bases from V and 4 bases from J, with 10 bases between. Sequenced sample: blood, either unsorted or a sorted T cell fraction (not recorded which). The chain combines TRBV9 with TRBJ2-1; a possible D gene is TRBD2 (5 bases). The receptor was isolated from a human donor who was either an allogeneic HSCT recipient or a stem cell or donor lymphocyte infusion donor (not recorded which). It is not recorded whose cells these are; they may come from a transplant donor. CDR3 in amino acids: CASSPSFYNEQFF. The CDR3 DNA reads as TGTGCCAGCAGTCCTAGCTTTTACAATGAGCAGTTCTTC.